The 2 T cell receptor beta chains below come from one sample, sequenced in a study of post-analysis software for immune sequencing data (dated by TCRdb to the mid-2010s). Study-wide findings and limitations: Several TRBV segments, including TRBV5-6, TRBV5-1 and TRBV20-1, were significantly more frequent in patients than controls.

Library method: PCR. The listed sequencing device is Illumina HiSeq 2500. To reduce PCR and sequencing biases, unique molecular identifiers were incorporated into the TCR beta cDNA libraries. TCRdb reworked the public reads: Q25 trimming with fastp, MiXCR clone assembly, productive beta chains retained. A single entry per CDR3 protein holds the most common genes and DNA from its merged rows. Here the sample has over 250,000 distinct CDR3 sequences; 30% to 45% occur a single time. The leading ten clones occupy roughly 4.8% of the sample. Antigens for these TCRs are unknown. Input material: blood. The source is a girl between 5 and 17 years old with multiple sclerosis.

The table lists this clonotype with many counts. The gene calls are TRBV6-5 and TRBJ2-1; TRBD1 matches at 9 bases. Germline V gene data show CDR1 as MNHEY and CDR2 as SVGAGI. This CDR3 region has 19 residues. The J segment lost 2 bases and the V segment lost 0 bases, leaving 11 bases of the junction unmatched. The DNA of the CDR3 is TGTGCCAGCAGTTACTCTGGGACAGGGAAAAAACGGCCCTACAATGAGCAGTTCTTC. It encodes CASSYSGTGKKRPYNEQFF.

Comments on this clonotype: Since a much larger clone is just one base distant, this may be a read error. V gene TRBV5-1 combines with J gene TRBJ1-1; 8 bases are shared with TRBD1. The CDR3 extends over 17 amino acids. Per the germline V gene, CDR1 is SGHRS and CDR2 is YFSETQ. The CDR3 DNA sequence: TGCGCCGGCAGCTTGATACCTCCGGGACAGGTGAACACTGAAGCTTTCTTT. Translated: CAGSLIPPGQVNTEAFF.